The source of this T cell receptor (beta chain) is a study of blood T cell repertoires in COVID-19. Study-level background: T cells, B-cell-depleted T cells, or PBMCs supplied cDNA or gDNA.

Study members were between 18 and 89 years old and lived in 20 to 25 US regions. V was trimmed by 7 bases and J by 0 bases, leaving 12 bases between them. This CDR3 has 15 residues. Germline V lookup: CDR1 MNHEY, CDR2 SMNVEV (reference sequence). Authors' methods: Estimation of nucleated cell counts relied on the amplification of reference gene primers. Clones were sequenced by immunoSEQ multiplex PCR, and TCRdb holds only the in-frame ones, with some missing. That table furnishes V, J and clone size, whereas the DNA furnished D and trimming. Here the sample spans 300,000 to 350,000 clones, almost 90% being singletons.

Sequencing was performed on PBMCs or T cells enriched from blood (not recorded which). The sequence derives from a woman aged 25 to 45 who had been exposed to COVID-19. This sequence joins TRBV27 and TRBJ2-2, with a possible D match to TRBD2 (6 bases). CDR3 loop: CASNYGRPNTGELFF. CDR3 nucleotide sequence: TGTGCCAGCAACTACGGGAGACCGAACACCGGGGAGCTGTTTTTT.